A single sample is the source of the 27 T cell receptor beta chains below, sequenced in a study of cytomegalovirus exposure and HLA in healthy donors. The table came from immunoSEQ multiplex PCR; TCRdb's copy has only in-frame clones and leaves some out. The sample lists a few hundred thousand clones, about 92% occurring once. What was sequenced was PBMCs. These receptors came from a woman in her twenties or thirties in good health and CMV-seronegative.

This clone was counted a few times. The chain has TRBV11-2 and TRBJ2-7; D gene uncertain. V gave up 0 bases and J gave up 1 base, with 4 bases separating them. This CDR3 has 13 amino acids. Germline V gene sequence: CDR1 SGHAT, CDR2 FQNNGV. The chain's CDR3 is CASSLDNSYEQYF. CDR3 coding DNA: TGTGCCAGCAGCTTAGACAATTCCTACGAGCAGTACTTC. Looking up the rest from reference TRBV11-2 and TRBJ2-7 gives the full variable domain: EAGVAQSPRYKIIEKRQSVAFWCNPISGHATLYWYQQILGQGPKLLIQFQNNGVVDDSQLPKDRFSAERLKGVDSTLKIQPAKLEDSAVYLCASSLDNSYEQYFGPGTRLTVT.

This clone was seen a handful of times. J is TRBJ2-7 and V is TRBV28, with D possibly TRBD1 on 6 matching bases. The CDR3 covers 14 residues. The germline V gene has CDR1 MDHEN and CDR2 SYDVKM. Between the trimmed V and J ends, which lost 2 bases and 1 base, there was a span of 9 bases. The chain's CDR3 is CASSLLDRSYEQYF. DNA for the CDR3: TGTGCCAGCAGTTTACTCGACAGGTCCTACGAGCAGTACTTC.

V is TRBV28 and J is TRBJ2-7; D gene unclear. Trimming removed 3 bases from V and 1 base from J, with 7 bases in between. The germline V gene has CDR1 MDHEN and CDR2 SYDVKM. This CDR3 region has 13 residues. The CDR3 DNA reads TGTGCCAGCAGTTTTATCGGATCCTACGAGCAGTACTTC. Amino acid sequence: CASSFIGSYEQYF.

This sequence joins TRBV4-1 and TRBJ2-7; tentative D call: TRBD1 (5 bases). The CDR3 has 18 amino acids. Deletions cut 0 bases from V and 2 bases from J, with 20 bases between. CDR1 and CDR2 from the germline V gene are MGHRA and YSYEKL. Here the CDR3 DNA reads TGCGCCAGCAGCCAAGAACCCCGCACAGGCGCATTTCCCTACGAGCAGTACTTC. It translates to CASSQEPRTGAFPYEQYF.

CDR3 coding DNA: TGTGCCACCAGCAGAGTTGGGGACCAATACAATGAGCAGTTCTTC. Translation: CATSRVGDQYNEQFF. This chain uses TRBV15 with TRBJ2-1; D assignment may be TRBD1 or TRBD2 (5 bases each). There are 15 residues in the CDR3. Germline values: CDR1 LNHNV, CDR2 YYDKDF (reference sequence). V gave up 1 base and J gave up 4 bases, with 11 bases separating them.

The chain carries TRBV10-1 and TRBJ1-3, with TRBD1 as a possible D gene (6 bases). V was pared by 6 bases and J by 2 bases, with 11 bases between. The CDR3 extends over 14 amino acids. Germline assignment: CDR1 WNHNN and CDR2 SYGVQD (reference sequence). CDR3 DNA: TGCGCCAGCAGACAGGGTCGACCTGGAAACACCATATATTTT. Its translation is CASRQGRPGNTIYF.

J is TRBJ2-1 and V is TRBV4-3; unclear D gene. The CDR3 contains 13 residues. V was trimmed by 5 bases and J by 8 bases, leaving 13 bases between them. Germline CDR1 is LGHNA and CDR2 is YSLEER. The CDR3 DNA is TGCGCCAGCAGCTCCCGGGTAGCCGATGAGCAGTTCTTC. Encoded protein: CASSSRVADEQFF.

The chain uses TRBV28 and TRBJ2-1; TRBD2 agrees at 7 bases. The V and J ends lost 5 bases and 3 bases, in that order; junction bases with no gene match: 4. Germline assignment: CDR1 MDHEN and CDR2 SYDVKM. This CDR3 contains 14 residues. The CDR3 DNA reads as TGTGCCAGCAGTCCAGGACTAGACTACAATGAGCAGTTCTTC. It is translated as CASSPGLDYNEQFF.

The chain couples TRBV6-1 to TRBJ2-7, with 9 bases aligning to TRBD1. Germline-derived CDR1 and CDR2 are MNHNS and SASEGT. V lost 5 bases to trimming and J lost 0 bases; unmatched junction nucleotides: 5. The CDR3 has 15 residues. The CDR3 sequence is CASSHRDRDSYEQYF. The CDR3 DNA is TGTGCCAGCAGTCACAGGGACAGGGACTCCTACGAGCAGTACTTC.

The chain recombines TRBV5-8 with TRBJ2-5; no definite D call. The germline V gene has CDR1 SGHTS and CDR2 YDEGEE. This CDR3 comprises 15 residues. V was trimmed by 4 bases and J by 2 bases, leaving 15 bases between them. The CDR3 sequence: CASSRSLDAQETQYF. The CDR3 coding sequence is TGTGCCAGCAGCCGTTCCCTGGACGCTCAAGAGACCCAGTACTTC. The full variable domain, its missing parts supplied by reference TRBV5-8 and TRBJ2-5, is EAGVTQSPTHLIKTRGQQATLRCSPISGHTSVYWYQQALGLGLQFLLWYDEGEERNRGNFPPRFSGRQFPNYSSELNVNALELEDSALYLCASSRSLDAQETQYFGPGTRLLVL.

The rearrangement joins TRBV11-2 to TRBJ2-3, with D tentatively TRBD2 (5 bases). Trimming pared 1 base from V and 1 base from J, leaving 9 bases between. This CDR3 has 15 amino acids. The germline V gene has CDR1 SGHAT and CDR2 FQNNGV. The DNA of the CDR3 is TGTGCCAGCAGCTTAGCGGGGAGCGGCACAGATACGCAGTATTTT. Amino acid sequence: CASSLAGSGTDTQYF.

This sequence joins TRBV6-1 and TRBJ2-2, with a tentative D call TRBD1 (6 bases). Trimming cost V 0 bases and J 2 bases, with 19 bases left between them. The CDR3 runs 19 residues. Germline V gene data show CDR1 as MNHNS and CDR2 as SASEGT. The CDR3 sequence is CASSEAITGKSLNTGELFF. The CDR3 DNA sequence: TGTGCCAGCAGTGAAGCGATCACAGGGAAATCCTTAAACACCGGGGAGCTGTTTTTT.

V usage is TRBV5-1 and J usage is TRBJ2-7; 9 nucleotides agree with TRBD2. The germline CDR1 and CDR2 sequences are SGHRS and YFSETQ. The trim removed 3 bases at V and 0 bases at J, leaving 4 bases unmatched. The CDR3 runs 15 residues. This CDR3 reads CASSSSSGVSYEQYF. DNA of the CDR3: TGCGCCAGCAGCTCCTCTAGCGGGGTCTCCTACGAGCAGTACTTC.

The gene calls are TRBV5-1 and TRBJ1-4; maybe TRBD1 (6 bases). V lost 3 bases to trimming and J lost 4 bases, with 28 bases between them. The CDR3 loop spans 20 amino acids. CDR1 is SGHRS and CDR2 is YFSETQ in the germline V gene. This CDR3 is CASSWRPVGVVQGDNEKLFF. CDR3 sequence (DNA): TGCGCCAGCAGCTGGAGACCCGTCGGCGTCGTACAGGGAGATAATGAAAAACTGTTTTTT. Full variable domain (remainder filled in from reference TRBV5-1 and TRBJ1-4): KAGVTQTPRYLIKTRGQQVTLSCSPISGHRSVSWYQQTPGQGLQFLFEYFSETQRNKGNFPGRFSGRQFSNSRSEMNVSTLELGDSALYLCASSWRPVGVVQGDNEKLFFGSGTQLSVL.

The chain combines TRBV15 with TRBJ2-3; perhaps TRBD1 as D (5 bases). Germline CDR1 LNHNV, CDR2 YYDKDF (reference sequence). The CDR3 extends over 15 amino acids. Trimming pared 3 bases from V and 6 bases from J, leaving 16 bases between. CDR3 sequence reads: CATSSLGDHPDTQYF. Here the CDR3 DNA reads TGTGCCACCAGCAGTTTAGGGGATCATCCCGATACGCAGTATTTT.

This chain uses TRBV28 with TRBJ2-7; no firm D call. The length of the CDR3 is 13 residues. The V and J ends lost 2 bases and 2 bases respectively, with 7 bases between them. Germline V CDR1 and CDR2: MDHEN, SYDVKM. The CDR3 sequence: CASSLGRPYEQYF. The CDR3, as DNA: TGTGCCAGCAGTTTAGGTCGGCCCTACGAGCAGTACTTC.

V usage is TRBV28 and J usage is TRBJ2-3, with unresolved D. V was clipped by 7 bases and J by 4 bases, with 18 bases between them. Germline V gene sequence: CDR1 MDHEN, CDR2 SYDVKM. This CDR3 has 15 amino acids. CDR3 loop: CASISSSTSADTQYF. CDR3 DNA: TGTGCCAGCATCTCGTCCTCTACCTCGGCAGATACGCAGTATTTT.

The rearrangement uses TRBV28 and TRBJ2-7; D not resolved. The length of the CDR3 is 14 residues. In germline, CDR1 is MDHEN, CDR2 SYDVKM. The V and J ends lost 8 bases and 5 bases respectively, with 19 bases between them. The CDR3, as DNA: TGTGCCAGCCATTCCCCGGGCCCTAGGGACGAGCAGTACTTC. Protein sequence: CASHSPGPRDEQYF.

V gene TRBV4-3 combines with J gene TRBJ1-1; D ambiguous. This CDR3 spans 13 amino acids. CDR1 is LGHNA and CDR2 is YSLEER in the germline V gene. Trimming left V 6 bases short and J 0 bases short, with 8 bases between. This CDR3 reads CASSIGVNTEAFF. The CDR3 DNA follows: TGCGCCAGCAGTATCGGGGTGAACACTGAAGCTTTCTTT.

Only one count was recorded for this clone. This CDR3 is CASSYRGQAYGYTF. The DNA for the CDR3 is TGTGCCAGCAGCTACAGGGGTCAGGCCTATGGCTACACCTTC. The gene calls are TRBV5-4 and TRBJ1-2; 7 bases align to TRBD1. The CDR3 sequence is 14 residues long. CDR1 is SGHNT and CDR2 is YYREEE in the germline V gene (reference sequence). The V gene end was trimmed by 3 bases and the J gene end by 4 bases; junction bases not matched to a gene: 6.

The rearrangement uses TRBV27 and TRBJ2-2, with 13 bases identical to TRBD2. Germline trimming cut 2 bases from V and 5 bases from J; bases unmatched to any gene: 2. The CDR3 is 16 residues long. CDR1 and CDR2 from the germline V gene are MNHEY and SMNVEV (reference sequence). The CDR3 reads CASSLRLAGGTGELFF. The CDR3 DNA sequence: TGTGCCAGCAGTTTACGACTAGCGGGAGGTACCGGGGAGCTGTTTTTT.

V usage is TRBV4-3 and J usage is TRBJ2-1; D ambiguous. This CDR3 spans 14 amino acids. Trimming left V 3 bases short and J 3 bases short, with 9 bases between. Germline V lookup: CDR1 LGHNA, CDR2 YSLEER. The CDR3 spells CASSQITGYNEQFF. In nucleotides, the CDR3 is TGCGCCAGCAGCCAGATCACTGGCTACAATGAGCAGTTCTTC.

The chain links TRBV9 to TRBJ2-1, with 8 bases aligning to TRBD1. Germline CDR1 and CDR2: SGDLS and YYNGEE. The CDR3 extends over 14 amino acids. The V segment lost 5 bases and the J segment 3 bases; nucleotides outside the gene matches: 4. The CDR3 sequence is CASSTGGDYNEQFF. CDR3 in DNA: TGTGCCAGCAGTACAGGGGGTGACTACAATGAGCAGTTCTTC. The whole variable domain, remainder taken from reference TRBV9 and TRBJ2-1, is DSGVTQTPKHLITATGQRVTLRCSPRSGDLSVYWYQQSLDQGLQFLIQYYNGEERAKGNILERFSAQQFPDLHSELNLSSLELGDSALYFCASSTGGDYNEQFFGPGTRLTVL.

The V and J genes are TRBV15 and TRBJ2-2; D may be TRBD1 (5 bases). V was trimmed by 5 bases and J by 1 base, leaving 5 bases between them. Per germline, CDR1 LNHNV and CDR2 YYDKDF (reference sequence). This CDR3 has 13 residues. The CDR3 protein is CATSQGNTGELFF. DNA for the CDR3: TGTGCCACCAGCCAGGGGAACACCGGGGAGCTGTTTTTT.

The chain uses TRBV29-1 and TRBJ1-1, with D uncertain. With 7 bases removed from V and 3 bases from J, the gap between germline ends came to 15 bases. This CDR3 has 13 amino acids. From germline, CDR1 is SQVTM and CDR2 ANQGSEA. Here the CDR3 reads CSAYRLPDTEAFF. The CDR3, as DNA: TGCAGCGCCTACCGGCTCCCGGACACTGAAGCTTTCTTT.

The CDR3 is CASSSYNEQFF. The CDR3 nucleotides read TGTGCCAGCAGCTCCTACAATGAGCAGTTCTTC. V and J are TRBV2 and TRBJ2-1; D remains unclear. The CDR3 runs to 11 residues. V gave up 6 bases and J gave up 0 bases, with 0 bases separating them. Germline CDR1 reads SNHLY; CDR2 reads FYNNEI.

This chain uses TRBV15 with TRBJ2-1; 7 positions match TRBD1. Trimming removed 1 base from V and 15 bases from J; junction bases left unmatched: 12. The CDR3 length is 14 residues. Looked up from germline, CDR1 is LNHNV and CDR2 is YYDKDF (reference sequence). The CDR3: CATSRGGQQGRWFF. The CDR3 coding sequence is TGTGCCACCAGCAGAGGGGGACAGCAGGGTAGGTGGTTCTTC.